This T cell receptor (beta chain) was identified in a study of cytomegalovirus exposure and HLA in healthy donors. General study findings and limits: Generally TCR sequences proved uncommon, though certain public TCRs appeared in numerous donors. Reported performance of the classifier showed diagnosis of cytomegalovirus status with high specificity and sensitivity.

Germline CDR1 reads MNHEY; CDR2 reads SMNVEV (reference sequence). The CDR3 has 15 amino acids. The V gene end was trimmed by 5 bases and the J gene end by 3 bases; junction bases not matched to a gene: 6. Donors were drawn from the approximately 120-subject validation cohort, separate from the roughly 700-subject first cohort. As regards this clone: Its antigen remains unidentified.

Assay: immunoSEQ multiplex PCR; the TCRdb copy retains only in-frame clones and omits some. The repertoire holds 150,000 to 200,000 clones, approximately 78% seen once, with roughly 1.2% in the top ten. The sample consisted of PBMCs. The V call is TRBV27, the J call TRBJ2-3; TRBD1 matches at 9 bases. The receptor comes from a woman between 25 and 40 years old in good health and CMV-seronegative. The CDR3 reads CASSPRQGVTDTQYF. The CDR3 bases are TGTGCCAGCAGTCCCCGACAGGGGGTGACAGATACGCAGTATTTT.